The sequence of this T cell receptor (beta chain) was determined in a study of T cells in Graves' hyperthyroidism and ophthalmopathy. TCR beta CDR3 sequences were amplified from RNA transcripts. Researchers ran a first-round RT-PCR on the TCR CDR3 using the HTBI primer set. MiXCR, run by TCRdb on the multiplex PCR reads, gives a single entry per CDR3 protein. This table holds around 450,000 distinct CDR3 sequences, approximately 15% found once. Aged 18 to 65, the patients had hyperthyroidism that was newly diagnosed and had lasted under 2 months. Trimming removed 1 base from V and 5 bases from J, with 14 bases in between. The length of the CDR3 is 15 residues. Germline V gives CDR1 SGHNT, CDR2 YENEEA.

J is TRBJ2-5 and V is TRBV11-3; TRBD2 is a possible D gene (6 bases). The receptor was derived from a woman aged 18-35 years with Graves' hyperthyroidism. The sequencing input was blood. Here the CDR3 reads CASSLAVADWETQYF. CDR3 nucleotide sequence: TGTGCCAGCAGCTTAGCGGTAGCGGATTGGGAGACCCAGTACTTC.